This T cell receptor beta chain was profiled in a study of Graves' ophthalmopathy and Graves' hyperthyroidism. Many counts were recorded for this clonotype. For repertoire sequencing, the TCR beta CDR3 regions were amplified from RNA transcripts. The authors performed first-round RT-PCR with HTBI primers and then a second-round multiplex PCR. TCRdb re-analysed the multiplex PCR reads in MiXCR, keeping a single row per CDR3 protein. The sample lists fewer than 250,000 distinct CDR3 sequences; around 30% were seen once. The germline V gene has CDR1 MNHEY and CDR2 SVGEGT. V lost 6 bases, J lost 0 bases, and 15 bases lay in between. The CDR3 spans 15 residues.

Material: peripheral blood. V and J are TRBV6-2 or TRBV6-3 and TRBJ2-7; TRBD2 is a possible D gene (6 bases). The clonotype comes from a man aged 50-60 years with Graves' ophthalmopathy. The CDR3 DNA follows: TGTGCCAGCAGCCAGACTAGTTGGGGCTCCTACGAGCAGTACTTC. It specifies CASSQTSWGSYEQYF.